The rows below give T cell receptor beta chains drawn from one sample of a study of blood T cell repertoires in COVID-19. The data were produced by immunoSEQ multiplex PCR, yet TCRdb's version contains in-frame clones alone and is incomplete. This sample has roughly 200,000 clones, with approximately 86% found just once. The sequencing sample was made of PBMCs or T cells enriched from blood (not recorded which). Receptors were obtained from a man aged 18 to 30 with acute COVID-19. Both conserved end residues are part of each CDR3. A D gene is named only where the DNA matches it firmly. Part of the rows lack a size; the others show once, few, many or a class for expanded clones.

V,J,size,D,CDR3,DNA
TRBV2,TRBJ1-3,NA,NA,CASRRGTQGSGNTIYF,TGTGCCAGCAGGAGGGGGACGCAGGGATCCGGAAACACCATATATTTT
TRBV2,TRBJ1-2,NA,NA,CATQGHGDTGYGYTF,TGTGCCACCCAGGGACACGGAGACACAGGGTATGGCTACACCTTC
TRBV27,TRBJ1-6,NA,TRBD1,CASSLGTGSPLHF,TGTGCCAGCAGTTTAGGGACAGGATCACCCCTCCACTTT
TRBV9,TRBJ1-1,NA,NA,CASSVGQRNTEAFF,TGTGCCAGCAGCGTAGGACAGAGAAACACTGAAGCTTTCTTT
TRBV28,TRBJ2-3,NA,NA,CASSSDSSTDTQYF,TGTGCCAGCAGTTCGGACAGTAGCACAGATACGCAGTATTTT
TRBV4-3,TRBJ1-5,NA,NA,CASSQDREENQPQHF,TGCGCCAGCAGCCAAGATCGGGAGGAGAATCAGCCCCAGCATTTT
TRBV7-9,TRBJ2-1,NA,TRBD1,CASSLPDRVGNEQFF,TGTGCCAGCAGCTTACCTGACAGGGTAGGCAATGAGCAGTTCTTC
TRBV5-1,TRBJ2-3,NA,TRBD2,CASSLGGSPDTQYF,TGCGCCAGCAGCTTGGGCGGGAGCCCAGATACGCAGTATTTT
TRBV12-5,TRBJ1-1,NA,NA,CASGLVLGGSTEAFF,TGTGCTAGTGGTTTGGTACTCGGGGGAAGCACTGAAGCTTTCTTT
TRBV29-1,TRBJ2-1,NA,NA,CSARGSYNEQFF,TGCAGCGCCCGGGGATCCTACAATGAGCAGTTCTTC
TRBV19,TRBJ1-5,NA,NA,CASSKGRENQPQHF,TGTGCCAGTAGTAAGGGACGGGAGAATCAGCCCCAGCATTTT
TRBV6-2/TRBV6-3,TRBJ2-7,few,NA,CASSRLSYEQYF,TGTGCCAGCAGCCGACTCTCCTACGAGCAGTACTTC
TRBV6-1,TRBJ2-7,few,TRBD1,CASSEMDRVTLGQYF,TGTGCCAGCAGTGAAATGGACAGGGTAACCCTCGGGCAGTACTTC
TRBV28,TRBJ2-7,NA,NA,CASSSETGETYEQYF,TGTGCCAGCAGTTCTGAGACAGGAGAAACCTACGAGCAGTACTTC
TRBV4-1,TRBJ2-5,NA,NA,CASSQATGQGGTQYF,TGCGCCAGCAGCCAGGCGACAGGTCAGGGTGGGACCCAGTACTTC
TRBV9,TRBJ2-1,NA,TRBD2,CASSPPGLAEALRVYNEQFF,TGTGCCAGCAGCCCACCGGGACTAGCGGAGGCACTTAGGGTCTACAATGAGCAGTTCTTC